Below are 5 T cell receptor beta chains sequenced from a single sample in a study of metastatic and nonmetastatic thyroid tumors. TCRdb re-called clones from the PCR reads using MiXCR. The sample carries about 14,000 clones, over 25% recorded once. The entire patient cohort was treatment-naive prior to thyroid surgery. The sequencing sample was made of tumor tissue. These receptors were taken from a female donor with papillary thyroid cancer or a benign thyroid nodule (not recorded which). Some clones in this sample may be carry-over from other donors' samples.

This clone was counted many times. The rearrangement joins TRBV7-9 to TRBJ2-1, with TRBD1 matching 12 bases. V was pared by 5 bases and J by 7 bases, with 9 bases of the junction left unmatched. This CDR3 has 16 amino acids. CDR1 SEHNR and CDR2 FQNEAQ come from the germline V gene (reference sequence). CDR3 nucleotide sequence: TGTGCCAGCAGCCCCATGGGACAGGGGGCGCGGAATGAGCAGTTCTTC. Protein product: CASSPMGQGARNEQFF.

In this sample, this clone turned up many times. A clone one base away is much larger, so this may be a read error. The gene calls are TRBV2 and TRBJ2-2; 10 bases are shared with TRBD2. The CDR3 consists of 15 residues. Germline values: CDR1 SNHLY, CDR2 FYNNEI. The V and J ends lost 7 bases and 6 bases, in that order; junction bases with no gene match: 8. The CDR3, as DNA: TGTGCCAGCAAGGACATAGCGGGAGGACCCGGGGAGCTGTTTTTT. Protein: CASKDIAGGPGELFF.

This clone has just a few counts. The chain uses TRBV7-9 and TRBJ2-7; D is unresolved. Germline loops: CDR1 SEHNR, CDR2 FQNEAQ (reference sequence). The CDR3 runs to 12 residues. V lost 4 bases to trimming and J lost 3 bases, with 7 bases between them. The CDR3 region has the DNA TGTGCCAGCAGCTCCCTTTTCTACGAGCAGTACTTC. Translation gives CASSSLFYEQYF.

V and J are TRBV20-1 and TRBJ2-5; 8 bases fit TRBD2. The CDR3 is 18 residues long. Trimming took 2 bases from V and 0 from J; bases not matched to a gene: 14. The germline V gene has CDR1 DFQATT and CDR2 SNEGSKA (reference sequence). The DNA for the CDR3 is TGCAGTGCTAGATATCTCCCGCGGGGGGCTAGGTACCAAGAGACCCAGTACTTC. Its protein product is CSARYLPRGARYQETQYF.

In its sample, this clone was seen a few times. The chain links TRBV2 to TRBJ2-1; 8 bases align to TRBD1. The CDR3 sequence is 14 residues long. In germline, CDR1 is SNHLY, CDR2 FYNNEI. V shed 8 bases and J 3 bases; nucleotides not matched to a gene: 6. CDR3 in amino acids: CASQPGQDYNEQFF. In DNA, the CDR3 is TGTGCCAGCCAACCGGGACAGGACTACAATGAGCAGTTCTTC.